Sequencing of this T cell receptor beta chain was carried out in a study of radiotherapy plus CTLA-4 blockade in lung cancer. Study details: Patients showed objective responses in about 20% of cases and disease control in more than 25%. Points from the study as a whole: After treatment with radiotherapy plus ipilimumab, TCR clones that came from the tumor expanded in blood.

This clone was detected a few times. Its matching antigen is unknown. The germline V gene encodes CDR1 MNHNS and CDR2 SASEGT. This CDR3 is 13 amino acids long. The germline V and J ends were trimmed by 9 bases and 2 bases, with 13 bases remaining between them. Repertoires were generated with immunoSEQ multiplex PCR, while TCRdb's copy carries only in-frame clones and drops some. The table has 35,000 to 55,000 clones, less than 75% seen once; the top ten hold roughly 25%. Focal radiation was given together with CTLA-4 blockade (ipilimumab) to patients with chemo-refractory metastatic non-small-cell lung cancer.

The clonotype originates from a human donor with non-small cell lung cancer who had a partial response to radiotherapy plus ipilimumab. The material sequenced was peripheral blood, taken from a patient treated with radiotherapy plus ipilimumab. V gene TRBV6-1 combines with J gene TRBJ1-2; D not resolved. CDR3 protein: CASGRAPNYGYTF. CDR3 nucleotides: TGTGCCAGTGGAAGAGCGCCGAACTATGGCTACACCTTC.